This T cell receptor (beta chain) comes out of a study of cytomegalovirus exposure and HLA in healthy donors (dated by TCRdb to about 2017). Study-level background: The roughly 650 repertoires of the first cohort and the 120 validation repertoires were produced on the same platform, according to a later analysis. The aim of the study was to test whether cataloging public T cell receptors could identify signatures of past pathogen exposure. Besides the first cohort of hundreds of subjects, a separate validation cohort made up of roughly 130 different subjects was used. The study combined high-throughput TCR immunosequencing, statistical association of individual TCRs with disease status, and machine learning to predict cytomegalovirus infection status.

Broad study findings and their caveats: Most TCR sequences were observed very rarely across donors, whereas some public TCRs were present in many individuals. In vitro tests confirmed that a few of the cytomegalovirus-associated TCR beta chains recognize cytomegalovirus antigens. The classifier was reported to diagnose cytomegalovirus status with high specificity and sensitivity in both the original cohort and the validation cohort. Of the cluster scores, approximately 94% were above 0 in a later analysis, which found that TCRs clustered in the first cohort also tended to co-occur in the 120 validation repertoires. A total of roughly 160 TCR beta chains were listed by the study as associated with cytomegalovirus. It was suggested by the authors that the approach could potentially be generalized to other disease states and immunological phenotypes. A later analysis had no HLA typing for the validation cohort, so co-occurrence there was scored across all 110 or so repertoires.

Inclusive of the bounding cysteine and phenylalanine, the CDR3 is 19 residues long. CDR3 DNA only is kept here, 57 bases in frame from base 1. After removal of 0 bases from V and 6 bases from J, the junction retains 16 bases not matched to a gene. The germline V gene (reference sequence) provides CDR1 LNHDA and CDR2 SQIVND. The library was generated by the immunoSEQ multiplex PCR assay. The authors processed their data as follows. A statistical classification framework was built for diagnosing cytomegalovirus status from the catalog of TCR beta chain sequences. TCRdb's version of the immuneACCESS table is confined to in-frame rearrangements and falls short of the full clone set. An unresolved V gene accounts for under half of the shortfall where checked; the remainder is of unknown origin. That table is the source of V, J and clone size, and D and trimming were worked out from the DNA. In this sample the table shows 55,000 to 70,000 clones, about 91% of which occur a single time. Of the sample, over 2% is held by the ten largest clones.

The donors belonged to the validation cohort of around 130 subjects, which was separate from the approximately 680-subject first cohort. As for this clone: Its target antigen remains unknown. No per-base quality is available; no much larger clone lies one base away.

The receptor's source is a woman aged 30 to 39 in good health and CMV-seronegative. The receptor chain draws on TRBV19 and TRBJ2-1, with TRBD2 matching 8 junction bases. Sequences were obtained from PBMCs. At the DNA level, the sequence is TGTGCCAGTAGTATAGACTCCCTAGCGGGTCCCCTCCGGGCCAATGAGCAGTTCTTC. It is translated as CASSIDSLAGPLRANEQFF.